This T cell receptor (beta chain) was sequenced in a study of T-cell reconstitution after alpha-beta-depleted transplantation in children. Broader study findings: T-cell counts and diversity at one year post-transplant came mainly from newly produced T cells.

TCRbeta library construction was performed incorporating unique molecular identifiers. TCRdb called the PCR reads again in MiXCR, with one record for every CDR3 protein. This sample has under 850,000 distinct CDR3 sequences; over 10% occur once, and the top ten carry roughly 0.77%. There are many counts of this clonotype. Its antigen is unidentified. This CDR3 has 12 amino acids. Germline CDR1 LGHDT, CDR2 YNNKEL (reference sequence). V was trimmed by 1 base and J by 6 bases, leaving 7 bases between them. The V and J genes are TRBV3-1 and TRBJ2-7; TRBD2 is a possible D gene (6 bases). The receptor's source is a girl aged 2-15 years with congenital amegakaryocytic thrombocytopenia, due to receive a stem cell transplant. The input for sequencing was PBMCs, taken before TCRalphabeta/CD19-depleted stem cell transplant. The CDR3 sequence: CASSQVGGEQYF. The CDR3 coding sequence is TGTGCCAGCAGCCAAGTCGGGGGCGAGCAGTACTTC.